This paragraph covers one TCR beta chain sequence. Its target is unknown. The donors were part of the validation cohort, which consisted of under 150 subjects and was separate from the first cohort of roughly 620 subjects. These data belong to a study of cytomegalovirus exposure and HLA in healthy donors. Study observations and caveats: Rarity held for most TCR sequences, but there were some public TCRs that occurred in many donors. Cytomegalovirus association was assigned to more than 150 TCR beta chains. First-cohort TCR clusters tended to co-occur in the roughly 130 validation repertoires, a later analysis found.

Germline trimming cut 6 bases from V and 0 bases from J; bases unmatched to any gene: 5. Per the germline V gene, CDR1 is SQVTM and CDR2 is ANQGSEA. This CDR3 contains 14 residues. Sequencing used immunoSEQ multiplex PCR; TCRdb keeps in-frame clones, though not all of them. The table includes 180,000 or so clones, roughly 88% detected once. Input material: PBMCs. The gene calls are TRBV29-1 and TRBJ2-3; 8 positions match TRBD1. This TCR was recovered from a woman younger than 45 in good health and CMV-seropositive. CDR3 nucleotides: TGCAGCGTGCGCACAGGGGGTAGCACAGATACGCAGTATTTT. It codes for CSVRTGGSTDTQYF.